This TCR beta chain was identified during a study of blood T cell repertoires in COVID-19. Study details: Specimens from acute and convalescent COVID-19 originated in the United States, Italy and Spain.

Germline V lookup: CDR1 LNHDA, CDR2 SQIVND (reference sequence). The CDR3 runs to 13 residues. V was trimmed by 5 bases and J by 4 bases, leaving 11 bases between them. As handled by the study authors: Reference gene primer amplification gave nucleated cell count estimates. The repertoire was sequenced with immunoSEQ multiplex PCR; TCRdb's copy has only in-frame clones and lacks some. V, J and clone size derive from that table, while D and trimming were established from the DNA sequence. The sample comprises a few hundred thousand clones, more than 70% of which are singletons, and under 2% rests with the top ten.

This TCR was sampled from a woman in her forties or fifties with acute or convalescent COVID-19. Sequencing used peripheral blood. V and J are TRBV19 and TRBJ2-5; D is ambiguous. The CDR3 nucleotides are TGTGCCAGTAGTGCGCCAGGCTTAGAGACCCAGTACTTC. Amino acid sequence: CASSAPGLETQYF.